This T cell receptor beta chain was captured in a study of regulatory T cells in long-lasting Graves disease. Study-level points and caveats: Public clonotype sharing was higher in persistent than newly diagnosed patients.

The TCR beta library used iRepertoire HTBI primers with Arm-PCR amplification of CDR3. A single record per CDR3 protein comes from TCRdb applying MiXCR to the multiplex PCR reads. The table records hundreds of thousands of distinct CDR3 sequences, roughly 14% of them present only once. CDR1 and CDR2 from the germline V gene are SQVTM and ANQGSEA. This CDR3 has 14 residues. V was pared by 6 bases and J by 4 bases, with 18 bases between. The time point was: newly diagnosed GD, antithyroid drugs for less than 3 months. After RNA was extracted from PBMCs, the TCR library was made from it. This clonotype was detected ten times or more. Antigen specificity is unknown. The sample also formed part of further work on T cells in Graves' hyperthyroidism and ophthalmopathy.

This sequence joins TRBV29-1 and TRBJ2-5; D not certain. This clonotype was obtained from a man aged 25 to 40 with Graves disease. The sample in question was peripheral blood mononuclear cells (PBMCs), obtained at new diagnosis, from a patient treated with antithyroid drugs. CDR3 in amino acids: CSVHGRTSIETQYF. The CDR3 DNA reads TGCAGCGTCCACGGGCGCACCTCGATAGAGACCCAGTACTTC.